Listed below are T cell receptor beta chains from one sample, sequenced in a study of OX40 agonist ivuxolimab in advanced cancers. The protocol was immunoSEQ multiplex PCR, while the TCRdb copy is restricted to in-frame clones and leaves out a portion. This sample yields roughly 100,000 clones, of which 70% to 90% are seen a single time; approximately 4.2% belongs to the top ten. The sequenced sample was CD4+ or CD8+ T cells sorted from blood, obtained in a trial of the OX40 agonist ivuxolimab. The receptors shown here come from an adult with an advanced solid tumor such as melanoma, head and neck, liver or kidney cancer. CDR3s include the opening cysteine and the closing phenylalanine or tryptophan. A D gene is named only where the DNA matches it firmly. Where a row states a size, it is once, few, many or the class of an expanded clone; other rows omit it.

TRBV19	.	.	TRBJ2-3	TGTGCCAGTATGTGGGGAGACGGGATCACAGATACGCAGTATTTT	CASMWGDGITDTQYF
TRBV30	.	.	TRBJ2-7	TGTGCCTGGTCCCTGGACTCCTACGAGCAGTACTTC	CAWSLDSYEQYF
TRBV6-6	.	.	TRBJ2-7	TGTGCCAGCAGTGGGTGGGACACGATGGGGGAGCAGTACTTC	CASSGWDTMGEQYF
TRBV2	.	.	TRBJ1-4	TGTGCCAGCACTAGGACAGCAACTAATGAAAAACTGTTTTTT	CASTRTATNEKLFF
TRBV11-2	.	.	TRBJ1-1	TGTGCCAGCAGCTTAGAGGAGCTGAACACTGAAGCTTTCTTT	CASSLEELNTEAFF
TRBV7-8	TRBD1	.	TRBJ2-7	TGTGCCAGCAGCCCCCAAGACAGGGGGCTCTACGAGCAGTACTTC	CASSPQDRGLYEQYF
TRBV4-1	.	.	TRBJ2-6	TGCGCCAGCAGCCACCCCCGAACCGCCGGGTCTGGGGCCAACGTCCTGACTTTC	CASSHPRTAGSGANVLTF
TRBV2	.	.	TRBJ2-4	TGTGCCAGCAGTGTCGACCTAAGAGACACGGGGTACTTC	CASSVDLRDTGYF
TRBV5-1	TRBD2	.	TRBJ2-3	TGCGCCAGCAGCTACACCGCGGGGGGAGATGGAGATACGCAGTATTTT	CASSYTAGGDGDTQYF
TRBV5-1	.	.	TRBJ2-7	TGCGCCAGCAGCCCCGAGGAGCATCAGCAGTACTTC	CASSPEEHQQYF
TRBV5-1	TRBD2	once	TRBJ2-7	TGCGCCAGCAGCTGCGACTCAGCGGGAGGAAGGGGGGTGGACGAGCAGTACTTC	CASSCDSAGGRGVDEQYF
TRBV5-1	.	.	TRBJ2-6	TGCGCCAGCAGCTTGGACAGCTCTGGGGCCAACGTCCTGACTTTC	CASSLDSSGANVLTF
TRBV27	.	.	TRBJ2-1	TGTGCCAGCAGGTTAGGGGGAGGGGCTTTCTACAATGAGCAGTTCTTC	CASRLGGGAFYNEQFF
TRBV5-5	TRBD2	.	TRBJ2-7	TGTGCCAGCAGCTTGATAGCGGGAGATTACGAGCAGTACTTC	CASSLIAGDYEQYF
TRBV5-8	.	few	TRBJ2-4	TGTGCCAGCAGCTTGGAAGCGCTCGACATTCAGTACTTC	CASSLEALDIQYF
TRBV6-6	.	few	TRBJ2-1	TGTGCCAGCAGTAAGCACATCAATGAGCAGTTCTTC	CASSKHINEQFF
TRBV19	.	.	TRBJ1-4	TGTGCCAGTAGTATTTGGCAATTGGACCGAAATGAAAAACTGTTTTTT	CASSIWQLDRNEKLFF
TRBV5-6	.	.	TRBJ1-1	TGTGCCAGCAGCACGGGGGGGCCCTGGGCTGAAGCTTTCTTT	CASSTGGPWAEAFF
TRBV21-1	.	.	TRBJ1-3	TGTGCCAGCGTCTCCCGGGGGAGGGCTAACTCTGGAAACACCATATATTTT	CASVSRGRANSGNTIYF
TRBV7-8	TRBD2	.	TRBJ2-3	TGTGCCAGCAGAGTAGCGGGAGGGCCAACAGATACGCAGTATTTT	CASRVAGGPTDTQYF
TRBV6-6	TRBD2	once	TRBJ2-7	TGTGCCAGCAGTAGTCACACTAGCGGGAGCTACGAGCAGTACTTC	CASSSHTSGSYEQYF
TRBV21-1	.	.	TRBJ1-5	TGTGCCAGCAGCAAAGTTGAAGGTTACCAGCCCCAGCATTTT	CASSKVEGYQPQHF
TRBV19	.	.	TRBJ2-3	TGTGCCAGTAGTATCCAGGCAGATACGCAGTATTTT	CASSIQADTQYF
TRBV10-2	.	.	TRBJ2-5	TGCGCCAGCAGTGAGTCGACGGTAGGGGCGGAGACCCAGTACTTC	CASSESTVGAETQYF
TRBV7-2	.	.	TRBJ2-7	TGTGCCACCCTCGACCGACGGAGGGGGATGGGCGAGCAGTACTTC	CATLDRRRGMGEQYF
TRBV14	.	.	TRBJ2-3	TGTGCCAGCAGCCGCGCCGCAGGGGTATTCGCGCAGTATTTT	CASSRAAGVFAQYF
TRBV28	.	.	TRBJ1-2	TGTGCCAGCAGTTTATTAATTACTCACGGTAGCGACTATGGCTACACCTTC	CASSLLITHGSDYGYTF
TRBV7-9	TRBD2	few	TRBJ2-2	TGTGCCAGCAGCTCCCTACTAGCGGGCTCCACCGGGGAGCTGTTTTTT	CASSSLLAGSTGELFF
TRBV18	TRBD2	.	TRBJ2-1	TGTGCCAGCTCACCGCGACTAGCGGGAAAGATAGATGAGCAGTTCTTC	CASSPRLAGKIDEQFF
TRBV2	.	.	TRBJ1-5	TGTGCCAGCAGCCCAACTGGAGATCAGCCCCAGCATTTT	CASSPTGDQPQHF
TRBV13	.	.	TRBJ2-7	TGTGCCAGCAGCTTAAGAATGTACGAGCAGTACTTC	CASSLRMYEQYF
TRBV5-4	TRBD2	.	TRBJ2-1	TGTGCCAGCAGTCAGCGACTAGCTAGCGATGAGCAGTTCTTC	CASSQRLASDEQFF